This TCR beta chain was recovered during a study of OX40 agonist ivuxolimab in advanced cancers. Looking at the study overall: Treatment of patients was with ivuxolimab, an agonistic anti-OX40 (CD134) antibody. Study-wide results and limits: Partial responders treated at 0.1-3.0 mg/kg exhibited clonal expansion among the lowest measured. The mean number of expanded clones was higher in CD8+ T cells than in CD4+.

This CDR3 has 14 amino acids. Germline V gene sequence: CDR1 ENHRY, CDR2 SYGVKD. V dropped 6 bases and J dropped 6 bases, with 16 bases sitting between them. The protocol was immunoSEQ multiplex PCR, while the TCRdb copy is restricted to in-frame clones and leaves out a portion. The sample holds roughly 80,000 clones, over 65% seen once. With regard to this clone: Its specificity is not known.

This chain connects TRBV10-3 to TRBJ2-3, with D possibly being TRBD2 (6 bases). The starting material was CD4+ or CD8+ T cells sorted from blood, obtained in a trial of the OX40 agonist ivuxolimab. This receptor was obtained from an adult with an advanced solid tumor such as melanoma, head and neck, liver or kidney cancer. The CDR3 nucleotides are TGTGCCATCAGGGAGGGTTCGGTAGCGGATACGCAGTATTTT. It yields the protein CAIREGSVADTQYF.